Listed below are T cell receptor beta chains from one sample, sequenced in a study of OX40 agonist ivuxolimab in advanced cancers. Assay used: immunoSEQ multiplex PCR; TCRdb lists only in-frame clones, some missing. The sample has tens of thousands of clones, about 93% seen once. Sequencing used CD4+ or CD8+ T cells sorted from blood, obtained in a trial of the OX40 agonist ivuxolimab. The receptors derive from an adult with an advanced solid tumor such as melanoma, head and neck, liver or kidney cancer. Both conserved end residues are part of each CDR3. D genes are given only for firm matches. For some rows the clone size is stated as once, few or many, or as a class when expanded; others skip it.

D: TRBD1
length: 12
J: TRBJ1-1
size: -
V: TRBV7-9
CDR3: CASRAGGGPAFF
DNA: TGTGCCAGCAGGGCAGGGGGCGGCCCAGCTTTCTTT

D: TRBD2
length: 15
J: TRBJ2-3
size: -
V: TRBV5-6
CDR3: CASSLSSGGVDTQYF
DNA: TGTGCCAGCAGCTTGTCTAGCGGGGGGGTGGATACGCAGTATTTT

D: -
length: 13
J: TRBJ2-7
size: hyperexpanded
V: TRBV19
CDR3: CASSIASGDEQYF
DNA: TGTGCCAGTAGTATAGCGTCAGGGGACGAGCAGTACTTC

D: TRBD2
length: 15
J: TRBJ2-3
size: -
V: TRBV5-4
CDR3: CASSSDSGGTDTQYF
DNA: TGTGCCAGCAGCTCAGATAGCGGGGGAACAGATACGCAGTATTTT

D: TRBD2
length: 17
J: TRBJ2-5
size: -
V: TRBV11-2
CDR3: CASSLGFSGGTEETQYF
DNA: TGTGCCAGCAGCTTAGGGTTTAGCGGGGGCACCGAAGAGACCCAGTACTTC

D: -
length: 16
J: TRBJ2-3
size: -
V: TRBV18
CDR3: CASSPYGSEGTDTQYF
DNA: TGTGCCAGCTCACCATATGGCTCAGAGGGCACAGATACGCAGTATTTT

D: -
length: 18
J: TRBJ1-6
size: once
V: TRBV27
CDR3: CASSLKALAGSGISPLHF
DNA: TGTGCCAGCAGTTTAAAGGCCTTGGCGGGGAGTGGAATTTCACCCCTCCACTTT

D: -
length: 15
J: TRBJ1-5
size: -
V: TRBV21-1
CDR3: CATSNGCSKRQPQHF
DNA: TGTGCCACCTCGAACGGGTGCTCAAAGAGGCAGCCCCAGCATTTT

D: -
length: 16
J: TRBJ1-2
size: -
V: TRBV5-6
CDR3: CASSLRHRVRVYGYTF
DNA: TGTGCCAGCAGCTTGAGACACCGAGTTCGTGTCTATGGCTACACCTTC

D: -
length: 12
J: TRBJ2-1
size: -
V: TRBV29-1
CDR3: CSVGGPGNEQFF
DNA: TGCAGCGTTGGGGGGCCGGGTAATGAGCAGTTCTTC

D: TRBD1
length: 15
J: TRBJ1-1
size: -
V: TRBV7-9
CDR3: CASSLEGARNTEAFF
DNA: TGTGCCAGCAGCTTAGAGGGGGCCAGGAACACTGAAGCTTTCTTT

D: TRBD1
length: 15
J: TRBJ1-1
size: -
V: TRBV10-3
CDR3: CAISEFSGQTTEAFF
DNA: TGTGCCATCAGTGAGTTCTCGGGACAGACCACTGAAGCTTTCTTT

D: TRBD1
length: 15
J: TRBJ1-4
size: once
V: TRBV7-9
CDR3: CASTRGARTNEKLFF
DNA: TGTGCCAGCACCAGGGGGGCCCGAACTAATGAAAAACTGTTTTTT

D: -
length: 14
J: TRBJ1-6
size: once
V: TRBV5-5
CDR3: CASSLVAGNSPLHF
DNA: TGTGCCAGCAGCTTGGTGGCAGGGAATTCACCCCTCCACTTT

D: -
length: 14
J: TRBJ2-5
size: -
V: TRBV29-1
CDR3: CSVWFAAEEETQYF
DNA: TGCAGCGTTTGGTTTGCAGCGGAGGAAGAGACCCAGTACTTC

D: TRBD1
length: 14
J: TRBJ2-1
size: -
V: TRBV19
CDR3: CASSIAGTGNEQFF
DNA: TGTGCCAGTAGTATTGCCGGGACAGGGAATGAGCAGTTCTTC

D: -
length: 15
J: TRBJ1-2
size: -
V: TRBV6-6
CDR3: CASSYELGGPYGYTF
DNA: TGTGCCAGCAGTTACGAGTTGGGGGGACCTTATGGCTACACCTTC

D: -
length: 15
J: TRBJ1-3
size: -
V: TRBV6-6
CDR3: CASSDGAAGGNTIYF
DNA: TGTGCCAGCAGTGACGGGGCAGCGGGTGGAAACACCATATATTTT

D: -
length: 14
J: TRBJ2-1
size: -
V: TRBV4-1
CDR3: CASSQETQNNEQFF
DNA: TGCGCCAGCAGCCAAGAGACACAAAACAATGAGCAGTTCTTC

D: -
length: 13
J: TRBJ1-1
size: -
V: TRBV10-2
CDR3: CASSVSWNTEAFF
DNA: TGCGCCAGCAGTGTATCTTGGAACACTGAAGCTTTCTTT

D: TRBD1
length: 18
J: TRBJ2-3
size: -
V: TRBV7-9
CDR3: CASSLVDGTGTSTDTQYF
DNA: TGTGCCAGCAGCTTAGTGGACGGGACAGGGACTAGCACAGATACGCAGTATTTT

D: -
length: 14
J: TRBJ2-7
size: -
V: TRBV4-1
CDR3: CASSQGLGVDEQYF
DNA: TGCGCCAGCAGCCAGGGACTGGGCGTGGACGAGCAGTACTTC

D: -
length: 12
J: TRBJ1-2
size: -
V: TRBV5-5
CDR3: CASSPDNYGYTF
DNA: TGTGCCAGCAGCCCCGATAACTATGGCTACACCTTC

D: TRBD1
length: 14
J: TRBJ1-6
size: -
V: TRBV5-1
CDR3: CASSYTGTGSPLHF
DNA: TGCGCCAGCAGCTATACCGGGACAGGTTCACCCCTCCACTTT

D: TRBD2
length: 14
J: TRBJ2-1
size: -
V: TRBV5-1
CDR3: CASSLAGAPNEQFF
DNA: TGCGCCAGTTCCTTAGCGGGGGCTCCCAATGAGCAGTTCTTC

D: TRBD2
length: 19
J: TRBJ2-3
size: -
V: TRBV2
CDR3: CASAEGGLAGISSTDTQYF
DNA: TGTGCCAGCGCAGAGGGGGGACTAGCGGGGATATCTAGCACAGATACGCAGTATTTT

D: TRBD1
length: 15
J: TRBJ2-5
size: -
V: TRBV15
CDR3: CATSRGGTGGETQYF
DNA: TGTGCCACCAGCAGAGGGGGAACAGGGGGAGAGACCCAGTACTTC

D: -
length: 13
J: TRBJ2-1
size: -
V: TRBV7-6
CDR3: CASSLDPRNEQFF
DNA: TGTGCCAGCAGCTTAGATCCGCGCAATGAGCAGTTCTTC

D: -
length: 12
J: TRBJ2-3
size: once
V: TRBV19
CDR3: CASSLFADTQYF
DNA: TGTGCCAGTAGTCTTTTCGCAGATACGCAGTATTTT

D: TRBD2
length: 14
J: TRBJ2-7
size: -
V: TRBV10-2
CDR3: CASSSSGGAYEQYF
DNA: TGCGCCAGCAGTTCGAGCGGGGGGGCTTACGAGCAGTACTTC

D: -
length: 14
J: TRBJ1-1
size: -
V: TRBV6-5
CDR3: CASRDTGVNTEAFF
DNA: TGTGCCAGCAGAGATACAGGTGTTAACACTGAAGCTTTCTTT

D: TRBD2
length: 17
J: TRBJ2-3
size: -
V: TRBV19
CDR3: CASSIDWGSGDLDTQYF
DNA: TGTGCCAGTAGTATAGATTGGGGTAGCGGGGACCTAGATACGCAGTATTTT

D: -
length: 15
J: TRBJ1-1
size: -
V: TRBV15
CDR3: CATSRDQAANTEAFF
DNA: TGTGCCACCAGCAGGGATCAGGCAGCGAACACTGAAGCTTTCTTT

D: -
length: 16
J: TRBJ1-2
size: -
V: TRBV4-2
CDR3: CASSQEDTGANYGYTF
DNA: TGTGCCAGCAGCCAAGAAGATACAGGAGCTAACTATGGCTACACCTTC

D: TRBD2
length: 17
J: TRBJ2-5
size: once
V: TRBV6-1
CDR3: CASSEDLSGGPWETQYF
DNA: TGTGCCAGCAGTGAAGACCTTAGCGGGGGGCCTTGGGAGACCCAGTACTTC

D: TRBD1
length: 15
J: TRBJ1-3
size: once
V: TRBV11-2
CDR3: CASSSGQGWGNTIYF
DNA: TGTGCCAGCAGCTCAGGACAGGGTTGGGGAAACACCATATATTTT

D: -
length: 12
J: TRBJ2-5
size: medium-sized
V: TRBV2
CDR3: CASNQPGETQYF
DNA: TGTGCCAGCAATCAACCGGGGGAGACCCAGTACTTC

D: TRBD1
length: 14
J: TRBJ1-2
size: -
V: TRBV2
CDR3: CASSGTGPNYGYTF
DNA: TGTGCCAGCAGCGGGACAGGGCCGAACTATGGCTACACCTTC

D: TRBD1
length: 16
J: TRBJ2-5
size: -
V: TRBV9
CDR3: CASSERDRGYQETQYF
DNA: TGTGCCAGCAGCGAGAGGGACAGGGGTTACCAAGAGACCCAGTACTTC

D: TRBD1
length: 16
J: TRBJ2-7
size: -
V: TRBV11-2
CDR3: CASSAQPGQGSGEQYF
DNA: TGTGCCAGCAGCGCGCAACCGGGACAGGGTTCGGGTGAGCAGTACTTC

D: -
length: 13
J: TRBJ2-5
size: -
V: TRBV27
CDR3: CASSKQYQETQYF
DNA: TGTGCCAGCAGTAAACAGTACCAAGAGACCCAGTACTTC

D: TRBD1
length: 17
J: TRBJ1-1
size: -
V: TRBV5-1
CDR3: CASSLEGQGDAGTEAFF
DNA: TGCGCCAGCAGCTTGGAGGGACAGGGAGACGCGGGCACTGAAGCTTTCTTT

D: TRBD2
length: 17
J: TRBJ2-1
size: -
V: TRBV2
CDR3: CASTMGLAGGRRNEQFF
DNA: TGTGCCAGCACCATGGGACTAGCGGGGGGGCGGAGGAATGAGCAGTTCTTC

D: -
length: 15
J: TRBJ1-1
size: -
V: TRBV21-1
CDR3: CASSRIRHLNTEAFF
DNA: TGTGCCAGCAGCCGAATCCGGCACCTGAACACTGAAGCTTTCTTT

D: -
length: 15
J: TRBJ1-4
size: -
V: TRBV5-5
CDR3: CASSTPDLGWEKLFF
DNA: TGTGCCAGCAGCACGCCGGACCTTGGTTGGGAAAAACTGTTTTTT

D: -
length: 15
J: TRBJ2-3
size: -
V: TRBV7-8
CDR3: CASSLTIEDADTQYF
DNA: TGTGCCAGCAGCTTAACCATCGAGGACGCAGATACGCAGTATTTT

D: -
length: 16
J: TRBJ1-1
size: -
V: TRBV7-9
CDR3: CASSQTGKVGNTEAFF
DNA: TGTGCCAGCAGCCAAACAGGGAAGGTCGGAAACACTGAAGCTTTCTTT

D: -
length: 14
J: TRBJ2-5
size: -
V: TRBV6-6
CDR3: CASSYLRGLETQYF
DNA: TGTGCCAGCAGTTACTTGAGGGGGTTAGAGACCCAGTACTTC

D: TRBD2
length: 15
J: TRBJ2-1
size: -
V: TRBV5-4
CDR3: CASRVWGGTHNEQFF
DNA: TGTGCCAGCAGGGTTTGGGGGGGAACCCACAATGAGCAGTTCTTC

D: -
length: 16
J: TRBJ1-5
size: -
V: TRBV5-1
CDR3: CASSSPHTISNQPQHF
DNA: TGCGCCAGCAGCTCCCCCCACACAATTAGCAATCAGCCCCAGCATTTT

D: TRBD1
length: 15
J: TRBJ2-7
size: -
V: TRBV6-5
CDR3: CASSYSGQMFYEQYF
DNA: TGTGCCAGCAGTTACTCGGGACAGATGTTCTACGAGCAGTACTTC